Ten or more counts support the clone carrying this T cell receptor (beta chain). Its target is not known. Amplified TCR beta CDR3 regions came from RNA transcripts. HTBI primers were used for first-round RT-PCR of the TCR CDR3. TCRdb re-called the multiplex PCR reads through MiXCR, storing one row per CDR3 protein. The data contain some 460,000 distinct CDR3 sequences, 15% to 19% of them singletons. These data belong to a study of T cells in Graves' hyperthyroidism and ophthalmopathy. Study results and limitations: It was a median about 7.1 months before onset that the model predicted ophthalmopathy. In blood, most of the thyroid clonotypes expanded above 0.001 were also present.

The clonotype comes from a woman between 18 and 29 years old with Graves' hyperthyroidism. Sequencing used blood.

The CDR3 nucleotides read TGTGCCAGTAGGCTTCCCGGCGGGACACGGGGCTACACCTTC. It translates to CASRLPGGTRGYTF. The genes are TRBV19 and TRBJ1-2; possible D gene TRBD1, 6 bases. The CDR3 totals 14 residues. CDR1 LNHDA and CDR2 SQIVND come from the germline V gene (reference sequence). V was pared by 6 bases and J by 8 bases, with 19 bases between.